The 13 T cell receptor beta chains reported below all come from one sample, sequenced in a study of post-analysis software for immune sequencing data. The study's findings and limits: When patients were compared with controls, five TRBV segments were more frequent, TRBV5-6, TRBV5-1 and TRBV20-1 among them.

The antigens for these receptors are not known. The authors incorporated unique molecular identifiers into the TCR beta cDNA libraries. TCRdb ran MiXCR on the PCR reads and lists one entry per CDR3 protein. The data show 450,000 to 700,000 distinct CDR3 sequences, about 44% seen once. The source material was blood. All receptors derive from a girl between 5 and 17 years old with multiple sclerosis.

The chain combines TRBV27 with TRBJ2-1; possible D gene TRBD1, 6 bases. There are 14 residues in the CDR3. CDR1 MNHEY and CDR2 SMNVEV come from the germline V gene (reference sequence). V dropped 3 bases and J dropped 6 bases, with 12 bases sitting between them. CDR3 DNA: TGTGCCAGCAGTTTTCAGGGGTGGGTCAATGAGCAGTTCTTC. Amino acid sequence: CASSFQGWVNEQFF.

This clonotype has more than one count but fewer than ten. The chain employs TRBV12-3 or TRBV12-4 and TRBJ1-5, with a possible D match to TRBD1 (6 bases). The CDR3 is made up of 14 amino acids. Trimming left V 5 bases short and J 4 bases short, with 12 bases between. The CDR3 nucleotides read TGTGCCAGCAGTCCCACAGGGTTAAATCAGCCCCAGCATTTT. Its protein product is CASSPTGLNQPQHF.

V is TRBV2 and J is TRBJ1-5; D possibly corresponds to TRBD1 (5 bases). The CDR3 has 16 amino acids. Germline V CDR1 and CDR2: SNHLY, FYNNEI. V dropped 2 bases and J dropped 0 bases, with 11 bases sitting between them. The CDR3 here is CASSERSRASNQPQHF. The DNA for the CDR3 is TGTGCCAGCAGTGAAAGGTCCAGGGCTAGCAATCAGCCCCAGCATTTT. Full variable domain (outside the CDR3, taken from reference TRBV2 and TRBJ1-5): EPEVTQTPSHQVTQMGQEVILRCVPISNHLYFYWYRQILGQKVEFLVSFYNNEISEKSEIFDDQFSVERPDGSNFTLKIRSTKLEDSAMYFCASSERSRASNQPQHFGDGTRLSIL.

The chain couples TRBV4-2 to TRBJ2-1; TRBD1 aligns across 8 bases. The CDR3 spans 16 residues. CDR1 LGHNA and CDR2 YNFKEQ come from the germline V gene. The V segment lost 0 bases and the J segment 7 bases; nucleotides outside the gene matches: 8. CDR3 sequence: CASSQDVGQGMNEQFF. DNA for the CDR3: TGTGCCAGCAGCCAAGATGTAGGACAGGGAATGAATGAGCAGTTCTTC.

The chain couples TRBV29-1 to TRBJ1-5; D not resolved. The CDR3 is 13 residues long. Trimming cost V 8 bases and J 9 bases, with 20 bases left between them. Per the germline V gene, CDR1 is SQVTM and CDR2 is ANQGSEA. DNA of the CDR3: TGCAGCCCAGGCAGGCCCGAATATTCGCCCCAGCATTTT. Protein product: CSPGRPEYSPQHF.

The chain links TRBV7-2 to TRBJ2-3; D possibly corresponds to TRBD2 (7 bases). The V end lost 0 bases, the J end lost 4 bases, and 14 bases lay between the germline ends. The CDR3 is 16 amino acids. CDR1 and CDR2 from the germline V gene are SGHTA and FQGNSA. The DNA of the CDR3 is TGTGCCAGCAGCTTAGCGCGCGGGGGCCGAGCAGATACGCAGTATTTT. Translation gives CASSLARGGRADTQYF.

Only a few counts were recorded for this clonotype. One junction end does not reproduce the germline sequence, and a read error may be involved. V and J are TRBV7-2 and TRBJ2-3, with a weak D call TRBD1 (7 bases). Germline values: CDR1 SGHTA, CDR2 FQGNSA. There are 14 residues in the CDR3. The CDR3 reads CATSRGAGTDTQYF. The CDR3 nucleotides read TGTGCCACCAGCAGGGGGGCCGGCACAGATACGCAGTATTTT.

This chain links TRBV6-5 with TRBJ1-4; a weak D match, TRBD1 (6 bases). This CDR3 is built from 14 residues. V lost 2 bases and J lost 5, with 9 bases in between. Germline-derived CDR1 and CDR2 are MNHEY and SVGAGI. The CDR3 coding sequence is TGTGCCAGCAGTTACGGTCAGGGGAATGAAAAACTGTTTTTT. Residues: CASSYGQGNEKLFF.

The chain carries TRBV10-3 and TRBJ2-7, with D tentatively TRBD1 (5 bases). The V gene's germline CDR1 is ENHRY and CDR2 SYGVKD. CDR3 length: 13 amino acids. Trimming cost V 7 bases and J 4 bases, with 14 bases left between them. The CDR3 bases are TGTGCCATCATGGGGCAGGGTGGATACGAGCAGTACTTC. Protein product: CAIMGQGGYEQYF.

CDR3 in amino acids: CASSWVDGEKLFF. CDR3 DNA: TGTGCCAGCAGCTGGGTCGATGGAGAAAAACTGTTTTTT. The rearrangement joins TRBV6-5 to TRBJ1-4; D unresolved. V shed 6 bases and J shed 8 bases, with 13 bases lying between them. The CDR3 covers 13 residues. Germline V lookup: CDR1 MNHEY, CDR2 SVGAGI.

V and J are TRBV6-1 and TRBJ1-1; D perhaps matches TRBD1 (5 bases). The CDR3 length is 18 residues. The germline V and J ends were trimmed by 2 bases and 6 bases, with 25 bases remaining between them. Germline loops: CDR1 MNHNS, CDR2 SASEGT. The CDR3 sequence is CASSEKLAGREKSAEAFF. The CDR3 nucleotides are TGTGCCAGCAGTGAAAAGTTAGCGGGCAGGGAGAAGAGCGCTGAAGCTTTCTTT.

This clonotype has just a few counts. The chain employs TRBV7-2 and TRBJ2-5; maybe TRBD1 (6 bases). The V end lost 3 bases, the J end lost 9 bases, and 14 bases lay between the germline ends. Germline V gives CDR1 SGHTA, CDR2 FQGNSA. This CDR3 has 13 amino acids. CDR3 protein: CASSFMDRHPQYF. The CDR3 nucleotides are TGTGCCAGCAGCTTTATGGACAGACACCCCCAGTACTTC. Using reference TRBV7-2 and TRBJ2-5 for the parts outside the CDR3, the full variable domain is GAGVSQSPSNKVTEKGKDVELRCDPISGHTALYWYRQSLGQGLEFLIYFQGNSAPDKSGLPSDRFSAERTGGSVSTLTIQRTQQEDSAVYLCASSFMDRHPQYFGPGTRLLVL.

This clonotype has a handful of counts. The DNA of the CDR3 is TGTGCCAGCAGTTCCCCTTTCGACAAGACCTACGAGCAGTACTTC. This translates into CASSSPFDKTYEQYF. The chain is built from TRBV12-3 or TRBV12-4 and TRBJ2-7; no reliable D call. With 4 bases removed from V and 2 bases from J, the gap between germline ends came to 15 bases. This CDR3 has 15 amino acids.